The clone carrying this T cell receptor beta chain was seen only once. The antigen is not known. This CDR3 comprises 16 residues. The V and J ends lost 5 bases and 4 bases respectively, with 20 bases between them. The germline CDR1 and CDR2 sequences are SEHNR and FQNEAQ (reference sequence). This sample is part of a study of cytomegalovirus exposure and HLA in healthy donors. Study-level information: An early release of data contained approximately 80 million unique TCRs, which came from HLA-typed donors.

Study-wide findings and caveats: In all likelihood, a cluster of highly shared sequence variants was a sequencing artifact. What a later analysis reportedly showed was that an Asian-associated ancestry cluster had fewer N-insertions than the approximately 670-donor mean.

The PCR employed 60 Vbeta primers together with 13 Jbeta primers. As handled by the study authors: Later work found 80 million or so unique TCR beta chains, with roughly 11 million shared. Generated by immunoSEQ multiplex PCR, the TCRdb table keeps only in-frame clones and is missing some. From that table come the V and J calls and clone size; the DNA was used to work out D and trimming. The repertoire includes about 110,000 clones, approximately 79% of them detected once, and roughly 2.1% sits in the top ten. The source material was PBMCs. The V call is TRBV7-9, the J call TRBJ1-1; maybe TRBD1 (5 bases). The TCR was taken from a man aged 18 to 30 in good health and CMV-seronegative. Here the CDR3 DNA reads TGTGCCAGCAGCCCAGGAAGGGGCGGTTTCTCCACTGAAGCTTTCTTT. This codes for CASSPGRGGFSTEAFF.